Described below is a single T cell receptor (beta chain) sequence and its context. Its antigen is still unknown. This entry comes from a study of lymphopenia after photon versus proton radiotherapy. The method was immunoSEQ multiplex PCR; TCRdb's version includes in-frame clones alone and lacks a portion of them. This sample has 37,000 or so clones, with 70% to 90% found just once. The study, taken as a whole, reports: Post-nadir TCR diversity decline inversely tracked overall survival among those who died. Better survival with proton therapy was suggested as possible, not demonstrated. Photon-treated patients lost naive T cells and TCR diversity; proton-treated stayed stable.

The TCR originated in a man aged 50 to 60 with gastric cancer. The sample was peripheral blood, taken from a patient treated with photon-based radiotherapy.

This chain's CDR3 is CASSWGWSGNTDTQYF. The CDR3 DNA is TGTGCCAGCAGCTGGGGGTGGTCAGGAAACACAGATACGCAGTATTTT. This chain joins TRBV5-4 and TRBJ2-3; D possibly uses TRBD1 or TRBD2 (5 bases each). CDR3 length: 16 residues. Between the trimmed V and J ends, which lost 3 bases and 2 bases, there was a span of 16 bases. Looked up from germline, CDR1 is SGHNT and CDR2 is YYREEE (reference sequence).